The 18 T cell receptor beta chains below come from one sample, sequenced in a study of blood T cells in healthy people across ages. The use of a sample-barcoded 5' primer and a J-beta primer mix characterized a second PCR of about 6 to 11 cycles. Each CDR3 protein is one row after TCRdb ran MiXCR on the 5' RACE reads. The top ten hold 7.9% of the sample, which has about 1,500,000 distinct CDR3 sequences, about 43% seen once. Input material: blood. Receptor source: a woman aged 18-29 years in good health.

V usage is TRBV3-1 and J usage is TRBJ1-2; D gene ambiguous. CDR1 is LGHDT and CDR2 is YNNKEL in the germline V gene (reference sequence). V lost 0 bases, J lost 3 bases, and 8 bases lay in between. This CDR3 comprises 14 residues. Here the CDR3 DNA reads TGTGCCAGCAGCCAAGATTCCAAGGACTATGGCTACACCTTC. As protein: CASSQDSKDYGYTF.

This clonotype has more than one count but fewer than ten. This chain connects TRBV4-2 to TRBJ1-1; the D gene is possibly TRBD1 (5 bases). The CDR3 totals 13 residues. V shed 1 base and J shed 7 bases, with 10 bases lying between them. CDR1 LGHNA and CDR2 YNFKEQ come from the germline V gene. CDR3 amino acids: CASSQAPRDEAFF. The CDR3 bases are TGTGCCAGCAGCCAAGCACCCAGGGATGAAGCTTTCTTT.

This clonotype was picked up a small number of times. The rearrangement uses TRBV18 and TRBJ2-4, with a possible D match to TRBD1 (5 bases). The CDR3 has 13 amino acids. Trimming removed 3 bases at V and 12 bases at J, with 15 bases between. Germline values: CDR1 KGHSH, CDR2 LQKENI. The CDR3 is CASSPQHSTDQYF. The CDR3 DNA reads TGTGCCAGCTCACCCCAACACTCGACAGATCAGTACTTC.

This chain links TRBV5-6 with TRBJ1-1, with 7 positions matching TRBD1. This CDR3 comprises 16 residues. The V gene's germline CDR1 is SGHDT and CDR2 YYEEEE. J lost 5 bases, V lost 0 bases, and 10 bases had no gene match. Here the CDR3 reads CASSLVVTGYATEAFF. CDR3 nucleotide sequence: TGTGCCAGCAGCTTGGTCGTGACAGGGTACGCTACTGAAGCTTTCTTT.

The V and J genes are TRBV5-1 and TRBJ2-1; tentatively, D is TRBD1 (6 bases). The DNA end favors TRBJ2-7, so the J call may be wrong. Germline loops: CDR1 SGHRS, CDR2 YFSETQ. This CDR3 is built from 14 residues. CDR3 protein: CASSLGSGGNEQYF. As DNA, the CDR3 is TGCGCCAGCAGCTTGGGGTCTGGGGGCAATGAGCAGTACTTC.

This chain joins TRBV5-1 and TRBJ2-2; tentative D call: TRBD1 (5 bases). The ends were cut back, 0 bases at V and 9 bases at J, with 9 bases in the middle. Per the germline V gene, CDR1 is SGHRS and CDR2 is YFSETQ. This CDR3 contains 13 residues. CDR3 nucleotides: TGCGCCAGCAGCTTGGGGCAGGGATGGGAGCTGTTTTTT. Encoded protein: CASSLGQGWELFF.

This clonotype was counted between two and nine times. The chain couples TRBV29-1 to TRBJ2-1; 7 nucleotides line up with TRBD2. CDR1 is SQVTM, CDR2 ANQGSEA, per germline. CDR3 size: 14 residues. The V and J ends lost 5 bases and 4 bases, in that order; junction bases with no gene match: 8. CDR3 coding DNA: TGCAGCGTTAATCCCCGGGAGGCGTACAATGAGCAGTTCTTC. Translated: CSVNPREAYNEQFF.

A word on this clonotype: A junction end diverges from the germline sequence, so it may reflect a read error. This chain connects TRBV10-3 to TRBJ2-7, with D perhaps matching TRBD2 (6 bases). The DNA end is a closer match to TRBJ2-5, so the J assignment may be wrong. From germline, CDR1 is ENHRY and CDR2 SYGVKD. The CDR3 has 12 amino acids. CDR3 DNA sequence: TGCGCCACACTGGGGGGATCTGGGACCCAGTACTTC. Protein: CATLGGSGTQYF.

This clonotype was observed a few times. This sequence joins TRBV28 and TRBJ1-5; 8 nucleotides agree with TRBD1. Germline V lookup: CDR1 MDHEN, CDR2 SYDVKM. CDR3 length: 16 amino acids. J lost 3 bases, V lost 2 bases, and 6 bases had no gene match. CDR3 residues: CASSLRRTGHNQPQHF. The CDR3 region has the DNA TGTGCCAGCAGTTTAAGAAGGACAGGGCACAATCAGCCCCAGCATTTT. Complete variable domain (other parts from reference TRBV28 and TRBJ1-5): DVKVTQSSRYLVKRTGEKVFLECVQDMDHENMFWYRQDPGLGLRLIYFSYDVKMKEKGDIPEGYSVSREKKERFSLILESASTNQTSMYLCASSLRRTGHNQPQHFGDGTRLSIL.

This clonotype came up many times. The chain combines TRBV29-1 with TRBJ2-1, with 11 bases lining up with TRBD2. Germline values: CDR1 SQVTM, CDR2 ANQGSEA. V dropped 7 bases and J dropped 6; count of bases not matched to a gene: 11. The CDR3 extends over 15 amino acids. The CDR3 nucleotides are TGCAGCGCCGCCTCGACTAGCGGGACAACCAATGAGCAGTTCTTC. This gives the protein CSAASTSGTTNEQFF.

The rearrangement uses TRBV29-1 and TRBJ1-4; D might be TRBD1 (6 bases). This CDR3 has 14 residues. Germline CDR1 is SQVTM and CDR2 is ANQGSEA. Trimming cost V 3 bases and J 2 bases, with 10 bases left between them. The CDR3 loop is CSVDVQGTNEKLFF. The CDR3, as DNA: TGCAGCGTTGACGTGCAGGGGACTAATGAAAAACTGTTTTTT.

The rearrangement uses TRBV6-2 or TRBV6-3 and TRBJ2-3; D is perhaps TRBD1 (5 bases). Trimming cost V 6 bases and J 5 bases, with 18 bases left between them. The CDR3 is 15 amino acids. Germline loops: CDR1 MNHEY, CDR2 SVGEGT. The CDR3: CASSSRTWKEDTQYF. The CDR3 DNA reads as TGTGCCAGCAGCTCTAGGACATGGAAAGAAGATACGCAGTATTTT.

This clonotype was detected only a few times. The chain couples TRBV5-5 to TRBJ1-5; 7 nucleotides align to TRBD1. CDR1 and CDR2 from the germline V gene are SGHKS and YYEKEE (reference sequence). This CDR3 has 15 amino acids. After removal of 6 bases from V and 7 bases from J, the junction contained 13 bases not matched to a gene. The CDR3 region is CASTSTGQGGQPQHF. The CDR3 nucleotides are TGTGCCAGCACCTCGACAGGGCAGGGGGGACAGCCCCAGCATTTT.

V and J are TRBV12-3 or TRBV12-4 and TRBJ2-5; 7 nucleotides agree with TRBD2. The J call may not be correct, given that the DNA end is closer to TRBJ2-1. CDR3 length equals 14 residues. The CDR3 nucleotides are TGTGCCAGCAGTTTCCTAGCGGCCCAAGAGACCCAGTTCTTC. This encodes CASSFLAAQETQFF.

The chain employs TRBV14 and TRBJ2-7; no definite D call. Germline CDR1 reads SGHDN; CDR2 reads FVKESK. Trimming took 1 base from V and 0 from J, leaving 7 bases between them. This CDR3 is built from 14 residues. The CDR3: CASSQGVFSYEQYF. The DNA for the CDR3 is TGTGCCAGCAGCCAAGGGGTGTTCTCCTACGAGCAGTACTTC.

The rearrangement uses TRBV5-1 and TRBJ1-5; D is undetermined. The CDR3 runs 16 residues. Trimming took off 2 bases at V and 0 bases at J, with 12 bases between the two ends. Per the germline V gene, CDR1 is SGHRS and CDR2 is YFSETQ. The CDR3 sequence: CASSFRTAYSNQPQHF. The CDR3 nucleotides read TGCGCCAGCAGCTTCCGGACGGCTTATAGCAATCAGCCCCAGCATTTT.

The rearrangement links TRBV6-1 to TRBJ2-1; D is perhaps TRBD2 (6 bases). V lost 5 bases, J lost 5 bases, and 22 bases lay in between. The CDR3 has 17 residues. Germline CDR1 is MNHNS and CDR2 is SASEGT. CDR3 in amino acids: CASSKNPSVSQNNEQFF. The CDR3 DNA reads as TGTGCCAGCAGTAAAAATCCTAGCGTATCCCAGAACAATGAGCAGTTCTTC.

A remark on this clonotype: The junction differs from germline at one of its ends, possibly a read error. The chain recombines TRBV6-5 with TRBJ1-2, with TRBD1 matching over 8 bases. This CDR3 is built from 16 residues. CDR1 and CDR2 (germline): MNHEY, SVGAGI. The chain's CDR3 is CASSHSGTGTSYGYTF. The CDR3 DNA reads TGTGCCAGCAGTCACTCCGGGACAGGAACCTCTTATGGCTACACCTTC.